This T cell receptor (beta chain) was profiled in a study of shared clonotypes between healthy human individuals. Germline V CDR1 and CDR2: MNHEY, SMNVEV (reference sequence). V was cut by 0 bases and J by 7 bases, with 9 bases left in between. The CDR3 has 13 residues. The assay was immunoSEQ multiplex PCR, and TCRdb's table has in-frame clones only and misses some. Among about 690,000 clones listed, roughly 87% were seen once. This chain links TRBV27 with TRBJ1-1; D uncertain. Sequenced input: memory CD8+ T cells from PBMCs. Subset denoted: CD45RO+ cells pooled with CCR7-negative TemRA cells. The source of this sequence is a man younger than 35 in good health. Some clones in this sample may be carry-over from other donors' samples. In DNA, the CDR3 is TGTGCCAGCAGTTTATCGGGGAGAAGTGAAGCTTTCTTT. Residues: CASSLSGRSEAFF.